This T cell receptor beta chain was documented in a study of cytomegalovirus exposure and HLA in healthy donors. Use of 60 Vbeta and 13 Jbeta primers characterized the PCR. TCRdb's table, derived via immunoSEQ multiplex PCR, lists solely in-frame clones and lacks some. This sample has around 120,000 clones, with around 74% found just once. Regarding donors, all were healthy bone marrow donors. The donors, nominally healthy at sampling, likely had unrecorded immune exposures. The CDR3 is 15 residues long. Per germline, CDR1 MNHNS and CDR2 SASEGT. V was pared by 1 base and J by 2 bases, with 11 bases between. This clone has just a few counts.

Sequencing was done on a sample of PBMCs. This receptor was taken from a man aged 60 to 75 in good health and CMV-seropositive. The chain has TRBV6-1 and TRBJ2-5, with TRBD2 as a possible D gene (5 bases). The CDR3 reads CASSEGIALQETQYF. The CDR3 DNA reads TGTGCCAGCAGTGAAGGAATAGCGTTACAAGAGACCCAGTACTTC.